This is a list of T cell receptor beta chains from one sample in a study of blood T cell repertoires in COVID-19. Sequencing used immunoSEQ multiplex PCR; TCRdb keeps in-frame clones, though not all of them. The sample has about 260,000 clones, 88% seen once. The specimen was peripheral blood. These receptor sequences come from a human donor in a cohort sampled during active COVID-19. Each CDR3 is given with its conserved first and last residue. D genes are given only for firm matches. For some rows the clone size is stated as once, few or many, or as a class when expanded; others skip it.

V gene	clone size	J gene	D gene	CDR3 DNA	CDR3 protein
TRBV5-1	-	TRBJ2-7	-	TGCGCCAGCAGCTTGGGGGCCGGAAGCGAGCAGTACTTC	CASSLGAGSEQYF
TRBV10-3	-	TRBJ1-3	TRBD1	TGTGCCATCAGCCAGGACAGGGGGACTGGAAACACCATATATTTT	CAISQDRGTGNTIYF
TRBV4-1	-	TRBJ2-7	TRBD1	TGCGCCAGCAGGGTAACCTCGGGACAGAGCTACGAGCAGTACTTC	CASRVTSGQSYEQYF
TRBV6-5	-	TRBJ1-4	TRBD1	TGTGCCAGCAGTAGGCAGGGGGCTAATGAAAAACTGTTTTTT	CASSRQGANEKLFF
TRBV10-2	-	TRBJ2-3	-	TGCGCCAGCAGTGAAGAGGAAGGCACAGATACGCAGTATTTT	CASSEEEGTDTQYF
TRBV6-5	-	TRBJ1-3	-	TGTGCCAGCAGTTACTACGTGGCCGCTAACACCATATATTTT	CASSYYVAANTIYF
TRBV3-1/TRBV3-2	-	TRBJ1-1	-	TGTGCCAGCAGCCCCTCCTCCCAGGGCACTGAAGCTTTCTTT	CASSPSSQGTEAFF
TRBV7-3	-	TRBJ2-1	TRBD2	TGTGCCAGCAGCTTGACTAGCGCCCTCAATGAGCAGTTCTTC	CASSLTSALNEQFF
TRBV12-3/TRBV12-4	-	TRBJ1-1	-	TGTGCCAGCAGTTTTACACACACTGAAGCTTTCTTT	CASSFTHTEAFF
TRBV24-1	-	TRBJ1-2	-	TGTGCCACCAGTAACGGGGTGGGTGGCTACACCTTC	CATSNGVGGYTF
TRBV7-9	-	TRBJ1-4	TRBD1	TGTGCCAGCAGCTTAACAGGGGGTACCGAAAAACTGTTTTTT	CASSLTGGTEKLFF
TRBV6-2/TRBV6-3	-	TRBJ2-7	-	TGTGCCAGCAGTTCCAACTATATCCTCTCCTACGAGCAGTACTTC	CASSSNYILSYEQYF
TRBV19	-	TRBJ1-5	TRBD1	TGTGCCAGTGCACAGGGGACGCATCAGCCCCAGCATTTT	CASAQGTHQPQHF
TRBV7-7	-	TRBJ2-7	TRBD2	TGTGCTAGCAGCTCATCTAGCGGGAGCCTAAGCGAGCAGTACTTC	CASSSSSGSLSEQYF
TRBV25-1	-	TRBJ2-7	-	TGTGCCAGCAGTGGGGCCGGATTACCCTACGAGCAGTACTTC	CASSGAGLPYEQYF
TRBV27	-	TRBJ1-1	-	TGTGCCAGCAGTTTAGGGCGTGCTGCTGAAGCTTTCTTT	CASSLGRAAEAFF
TRBV30	-	TRBJ1-6	-	TGTGCCTGGAGTGTGTCGCAGGGAGGTTCACCCCTCCACTTT	CAWSVSQGGSPLHF
TRBV7-2	-	TRBJ2-7	TRBD2	TGTGCCAGCAGCTTAGAGGCCGGGACTAGCGGGTCCTACGAGCAGTACTTC	CASSLEAGTSGSYEQYF
TRBV21-1	once	TRBJ2-7	-	TGTGCCAGCAGCAAAGTTGGGACAGACGCACACGAGCAGTACTTC	CASSKVGTDAHEQYF
TRBV2	-	TRBJ2-7	TRBD2	TGTGCCAGCAGTGGTACTAGCGGGGTTCCCTACGAGCAGTACTTC	CASSGTSGVPYEQYF
TRBV7-9	few	TRBJ1-1	-	TGTGCCAGCAGCCACCCGGGTGACACTGAAGCTTTCTTT	CASSHPGDTEAFF
TRBV7-3	-	TRBJ2-6	-	TGTGCCAGCAGCCCTAGACAGCACTCTGGGGCCAACGTCCTGACTTTC	CASSPRQHSGANVLTF
TRBV2	-	TRBJ2-7	TRBD1	TGTGCCAGCAGGGACAGGCTGTACTCCTACGAGCAGTACTTC	CASRDRLYSYEQYF
TRBV7-2	-	TRBJ2-1	-	TGTGCCAGCAGCTCCGGACAAATTATTAACAATGAGCAGTTCTTC	CASSSGQIINNEQFF
TRBV5-1	-	TRBJ2-2	-	TGCGCCAGCAGCTTGGACGGGAGTGGCACCGGGGAGCTGTTTTTT	CASSLDGSGTGELFF
TRBV28	-	TRBJ2-7	-	TGTGCCAGCATCCCCCACGGGAGTGAGAACGAGCAGTACTTC	CASIPHGSENEQYF
TRBV4-1	-	TRBJ1-6	-	TGCGCCAGCAGCCAAGATCGTGGGACACAGAGCTCCTATAATTCACCCCTCCACTTT	CASSQDRGTQSSYNSPLHF
TRBV7-9	once	TRBJ2-7	TRBD1	TGTGCCAGCAGCTCCCGGCTGGGGCAGGGGGAAGACGAGCAGTACTTC	CASSSRLGQGEDEQYF
TRBV7-2	-	TRBJ2-7	-	TGTGCCAGCAGCTCCCTAGCAGGTACAGCCTACGAGCAGTACTTC	CASSSLAGTAYEQYF
TRBV4-3	-	TRBJ1-5	-	TGCGCCAGCAGCCAAGATTTAAAGGGAGGCAATCAGCCCCAGCATTTT	CASSQDLKGGNQPQHF
TRBV5-6	-	TRBJ1-5	TRBD1	TGTGCCAGCAGCTCAGGGACAGATCAGCCCCAGCATTTT	CASSSGTDQPQHF
TRBV6-5	-	TRBJ1-6	-	TGTGCCAGCGCGCAGGGTTCTCCACCCCTCCACTTT	CASAQGSPPLHF
TRBV29-1	-	TRBJ2-3	-	TGCAGCGTCTCACCTAGGACAGCCACAGATACGCAGTATTTT	CSVSPRTATDTQYF